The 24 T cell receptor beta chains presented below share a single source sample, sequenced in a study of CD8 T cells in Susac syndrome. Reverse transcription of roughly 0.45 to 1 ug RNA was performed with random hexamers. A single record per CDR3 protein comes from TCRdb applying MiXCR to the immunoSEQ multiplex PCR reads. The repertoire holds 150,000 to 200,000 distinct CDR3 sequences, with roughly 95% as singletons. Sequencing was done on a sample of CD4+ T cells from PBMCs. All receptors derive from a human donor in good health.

CDR3: CSMRTTYNEQFF. CDR3 DNA sequence: TGCAGCATGAGAACCACTTACAATGAGCAGTTCTTC. J is TRBJ2-1 and V is TRBV29-1, with D unclear. The CDR3 consists of 12 residues. The germline V gene has CDR1 SQVTM and CDR2 ANQGSEA. Trimming removed 8 bases from V and 4 bases from J, with 12 bases in between.

Here the CDR3 reads CASSRSTGGNTIYF. The DNA for the CDR3 is TGTGCCAGCAGTCGGAGTACCGGTGGAAACACCATATATTTT. The V gene is TRBV27, the J gene TRBJ1-3; D unresolved. V was pared by 5 bases and J by 3 bases, with 11 bases between. This CDR3 region has 14 residues. Germline loops: CDR1 MNHEY, CDR2 SMNVEV (reference sequence).

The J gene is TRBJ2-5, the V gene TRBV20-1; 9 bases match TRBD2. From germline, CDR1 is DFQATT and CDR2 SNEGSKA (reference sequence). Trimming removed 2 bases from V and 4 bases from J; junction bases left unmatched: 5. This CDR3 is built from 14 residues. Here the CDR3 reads CSARLAGYRETQYF. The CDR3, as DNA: TGCAGTGCTAGACTAGCGGGATATAGAGAGACCCAGTACTTC.

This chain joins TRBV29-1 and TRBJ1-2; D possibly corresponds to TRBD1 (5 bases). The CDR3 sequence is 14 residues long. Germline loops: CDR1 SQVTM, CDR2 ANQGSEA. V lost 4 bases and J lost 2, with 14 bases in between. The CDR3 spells CSVVLYGGNYGYTF. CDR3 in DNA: TGCAGCGTTGTCTTATACGGGGGAAACTATGGCTACACCTTC.

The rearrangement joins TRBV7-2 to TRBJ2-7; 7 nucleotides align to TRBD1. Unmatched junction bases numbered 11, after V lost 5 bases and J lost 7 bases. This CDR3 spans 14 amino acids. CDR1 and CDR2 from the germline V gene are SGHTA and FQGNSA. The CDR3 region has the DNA TGTGCCAGCAGCCTTGACAGGGTCTTGGGAGAGCAGTACTTC. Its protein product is CASSLDRVLGEQYF.

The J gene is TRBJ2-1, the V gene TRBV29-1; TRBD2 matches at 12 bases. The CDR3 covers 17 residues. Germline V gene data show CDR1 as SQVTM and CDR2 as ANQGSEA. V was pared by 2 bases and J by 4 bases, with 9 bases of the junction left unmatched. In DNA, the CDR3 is TGCAGCGTTGAACTAGCGGGAGGGGGTTTAGGGTACAATGAGCAGTTCTTC. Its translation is CSVELAGGGLGYNEQFF.

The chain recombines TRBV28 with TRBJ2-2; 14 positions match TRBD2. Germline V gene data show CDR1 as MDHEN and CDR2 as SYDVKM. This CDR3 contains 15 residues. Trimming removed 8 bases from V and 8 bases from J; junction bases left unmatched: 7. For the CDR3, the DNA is TGTGCCAGCCGATCGGGACTAGCGGGAGAGGGGGAGCTGTTTTTT. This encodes CASRSGLAGEGELFF. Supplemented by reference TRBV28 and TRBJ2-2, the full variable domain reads DVKVTQSSRYLVKRTGEKVFLECVQDMDHENMFWYRQDPGLGLRLIYFSYDVKMKEKGDIPEGYSVSREKKERFSLILESASTNQTSMYLCASRSGLAGEGELFFGEGSRLTVL.

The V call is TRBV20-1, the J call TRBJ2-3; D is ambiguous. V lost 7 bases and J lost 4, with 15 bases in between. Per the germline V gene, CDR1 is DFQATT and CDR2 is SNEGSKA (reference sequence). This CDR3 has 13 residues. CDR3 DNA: TGCAGTGGTCTACATAGCCTGGCAGATACGCAGTATTTT. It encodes CSGLHSLADTQYF.

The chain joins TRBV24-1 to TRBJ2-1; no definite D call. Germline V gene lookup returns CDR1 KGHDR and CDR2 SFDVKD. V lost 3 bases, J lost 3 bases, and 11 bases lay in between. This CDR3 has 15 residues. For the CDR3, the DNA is TGTGCCACCAGTGATAAGACTTCCCGCTACAATGAGCAGTTCTTC. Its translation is CATSDKTSRYNEQFF.

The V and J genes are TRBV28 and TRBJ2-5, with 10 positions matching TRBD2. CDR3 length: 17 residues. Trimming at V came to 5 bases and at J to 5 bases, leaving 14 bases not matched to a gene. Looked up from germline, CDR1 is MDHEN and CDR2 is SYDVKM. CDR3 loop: CASSPYLAGVIGETQYF. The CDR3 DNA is TGTGCCAGCAGTCCCTATCTAGCGGGAGTTATTGGGGAGACCCAGTACTTC.

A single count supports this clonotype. The CDR3: CSGSGGRTDTQYF. The CDR3 nucleotides read TGCAGCGGCTCCGGGGGTAGGACAGATACGCAGTATTTT. V is TRBV29-1 and J is TRBJ2-3, with TRBD2 as a possible D gene (6 bases). CDR1 is SQVTM and CDR2 is ANQGSEA in the germline V gene. The CDR3 is 13 residues long. V was cut by 7 bases and J by 3 bases, with 14 bases left in between.

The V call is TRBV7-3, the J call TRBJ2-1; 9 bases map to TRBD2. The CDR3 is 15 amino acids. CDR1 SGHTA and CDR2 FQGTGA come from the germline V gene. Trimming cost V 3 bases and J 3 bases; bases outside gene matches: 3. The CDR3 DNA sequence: TGTGCCAGCAGCTTGGTAGCGGGGGTCTACAATGAGCAGTTCTTC. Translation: CASSLVAGVYNEQFF.

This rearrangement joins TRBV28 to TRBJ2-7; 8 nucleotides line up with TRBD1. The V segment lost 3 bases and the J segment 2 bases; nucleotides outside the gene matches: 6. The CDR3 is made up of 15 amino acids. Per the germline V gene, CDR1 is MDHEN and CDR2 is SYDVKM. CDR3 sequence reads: CASSLAVQGAYEQYF. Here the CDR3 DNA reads TGTGCCAGCAGTTTGGCAGTACAGGGGGCCTACGAGCAGTACTTC.

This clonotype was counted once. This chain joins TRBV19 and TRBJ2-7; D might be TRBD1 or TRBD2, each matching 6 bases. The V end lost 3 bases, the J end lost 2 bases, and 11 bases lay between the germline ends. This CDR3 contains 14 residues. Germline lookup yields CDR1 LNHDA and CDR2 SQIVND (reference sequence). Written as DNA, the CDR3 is TGTGCCAGTAGTATTAGGGGGGCCACCTACGAGCAGTACTTC. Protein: CASSIRGATYEQYF.

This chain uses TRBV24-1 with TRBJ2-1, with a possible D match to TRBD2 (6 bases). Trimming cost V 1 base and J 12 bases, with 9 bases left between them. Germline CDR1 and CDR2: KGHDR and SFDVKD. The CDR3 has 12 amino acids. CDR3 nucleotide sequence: TGTGCCACCAGTGATTTAATGGGAGGGCAGTTCTTC. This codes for CATSDLMGGQFF.

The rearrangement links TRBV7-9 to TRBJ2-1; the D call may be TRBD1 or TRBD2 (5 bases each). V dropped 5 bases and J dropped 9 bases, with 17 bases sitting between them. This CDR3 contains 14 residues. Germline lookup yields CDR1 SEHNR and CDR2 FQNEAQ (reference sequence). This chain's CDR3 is CASSRGPAHPEQFF. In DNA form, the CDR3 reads TGTGCCAGCAGCCGGGGACCCGCGCATCCTGAGCAGTTCTTC.

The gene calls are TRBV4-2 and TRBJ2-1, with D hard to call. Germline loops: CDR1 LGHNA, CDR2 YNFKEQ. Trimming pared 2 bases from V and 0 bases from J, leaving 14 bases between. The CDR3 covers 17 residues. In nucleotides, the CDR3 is TGTGCCAGCAGCCAACCCTTTAATTTGGGCTCCTACAATGAGCAGTTCTTC. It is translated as CASSQPFNLGSYNEQFF.

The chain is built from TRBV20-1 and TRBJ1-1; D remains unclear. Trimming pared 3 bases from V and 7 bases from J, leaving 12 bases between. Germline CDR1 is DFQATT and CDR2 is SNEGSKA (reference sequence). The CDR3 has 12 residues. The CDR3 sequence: CSARSPPLEAFF. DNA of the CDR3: TGCAGTGCTAGGTCACCTCCACTTGAAGCTTTCTTT.

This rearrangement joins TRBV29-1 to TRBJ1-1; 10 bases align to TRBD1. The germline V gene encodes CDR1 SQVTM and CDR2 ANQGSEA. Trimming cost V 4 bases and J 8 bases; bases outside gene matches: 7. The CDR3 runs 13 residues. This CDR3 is CSVGGDRGREAFF. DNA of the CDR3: TGCAGCGTTGGGGGCGACAGGGGGCGCGAAGCTTTCTTT.

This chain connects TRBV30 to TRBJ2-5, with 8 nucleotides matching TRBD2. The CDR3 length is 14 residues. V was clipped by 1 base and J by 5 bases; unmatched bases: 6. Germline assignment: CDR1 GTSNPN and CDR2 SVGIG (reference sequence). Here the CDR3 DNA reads TGTGCCTGGAGTGACGGGAGGGCCAGGGAGACCCAGTACTTC. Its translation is CAWSDGRARETQYF.

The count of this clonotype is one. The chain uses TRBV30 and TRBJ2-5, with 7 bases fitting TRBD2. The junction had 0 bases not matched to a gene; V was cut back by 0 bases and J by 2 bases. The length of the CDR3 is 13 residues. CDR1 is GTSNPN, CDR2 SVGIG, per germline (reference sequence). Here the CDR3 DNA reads TGTGCCTGGAGTGTGGGAGGGCAAGAGACCCAGTACTTC. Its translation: CAWSVGGQETQYF.

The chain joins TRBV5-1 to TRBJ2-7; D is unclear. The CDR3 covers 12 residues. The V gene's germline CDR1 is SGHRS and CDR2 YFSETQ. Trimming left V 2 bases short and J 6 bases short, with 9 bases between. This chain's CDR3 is CASSFEGIEQYF. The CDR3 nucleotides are TGCGCCAGCAGCTTTGAAGGGATCGAGCAGTACTTC.

In DNA, the CDR3 is TGTGCCACCAGCAGAGAGCTTGCCAAAAACATTCAGTACTTC. Translation gives CATSRELAKNIQYF. The J gene is TRBJ2-4, the V gene TRBV15; D gene ambiguous. The CDR3 has 14 residues. Per germline, CDR1 LNHNV and CDR2 YYDKDF (reference sequence). Trimming shortened V by 0 bases and J by 1 base, and 4 bases separated the two germline ends. Supplemented by reference TRBV15 and TRBJ2-4, the full variable domain reads DAMVIQNPRYQVTQFGKPVTLSCSQTLNHNVMYWYQQKSSQAPKLLFHYYDKDFNNEADTPDNFQSRRPNTSFCFLDIRSPGLGDTAMYLCATSRELAKNIQYFGAGTRLSVL.

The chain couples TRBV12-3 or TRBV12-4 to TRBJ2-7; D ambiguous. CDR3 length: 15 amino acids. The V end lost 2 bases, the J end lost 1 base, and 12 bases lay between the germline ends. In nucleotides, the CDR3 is TGTGCCAGCAGTTTATCTGGCGAAAAATCCTACGAGCAGTACTTC. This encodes CASSLSGEKSYEQYF.